This T cell receptor (beta chain) was obtained from a study of blood T cell repertoires in COVID-19. Study summary: The cDNA or gDNA used as material had been derived from T cells, B-cell-depleted T cells, or PBMCs.

Germline-derived CDR1 and CDR2 are KGHSH and LQKENI. The CDR3 is 14 amino acids. Deletions cut 4 bases from V and 5 bases from J, with 15 bases between. Repertoires were generated with immunoSEQ multiplex PCR, while TCRdb's copy carries only in-frame clones and drops some. The sample records more than 95,000 clones, 79% being singletons. The sample holds one count of this clone. The material sequenced was peripheral blood. The V and J genes are TRBV18 and TRBJ2-7; no reliable D call. The TCR sequence derives from a man in his forties or fifties with active or convalescent COVID-19. Here the CDR3 reads CASSLLTGNDEQYF. In nucleotides, the CDR3 is TGTGCCAGCTCACTTCTTACTGGTAACGACGAGCAGTACTTC.